The clone carrying this T cell receptor beta chain was recorded a few times. Its antigen is unknown. This record comes from a study of graft-versus-host responses after intestinal transplantation. Background on the study: Transplant types were multivisceral, liver-intestinal, or isolated intestinal. The whole recipient group had anti-thymocyte globulin induction followed by tacrolimus and steroids for two to three years.

The CDR3 covers 14 residues. The V gene's germline CDR1 is MNHEY and CDR2 SVGAGI. The trim removed 5 bases at V and 1 base at J, leaving 4 bases unmatched. Sequenced by immunoSEQ multiplex PCR; TCRdb stores in-frame clones only, minus some. This table holds just over 70,000 clones, approximately 87% found once. Study findings and constraints: Early after transplant, HvG clones declined as circulating GvH clones peaked. Some GvH clones appeared in ileal mucosa or blood before recipient bone marrow.

This chain connects TRBV6-5 to TRBJ2-5; TRBD2 aligns across 7 bases. This sample comprised unstimulated CD4+ T cells sorted from spleen or lymph node cells, obtained before transplant. The clonotype was recovered from a human donor who was the organ donor for an intestinal transplant. DNA for the CDR3: TGTGCCAGCAGTCAGACTAGCCTCCAAGAGACCCAGTACTTC. This encodes CASSQTSLQETQYF.